The 20 T cell receptor beta chains below all came from one sample that was sequenced in a study of cytomegalovirus exposure and HLA in healthy donors. With 60 Vbeta and 13 Jbeta primers, the PCR was carried out. Profiling relied on immunoSEQ multiplex PCR, and the TCRdb table lists in-frame clones only, not all of them. The table includes 150,000 or so clones, 70% to 90% detected once. The sequenced sample consisted of PBMCs. The receptors stem from a man younger than 35 in good health and CMV-seropositive.

The gene calls are TRBV7-6 and TRBJ2-7, with 13 bases identical to TRBD2. The J segment lost 5 bases and the V segment lost 2 bases, leaving 9 bases of the junction unmatched. The CDR3 runs 17 residues. The germline V gene has CDR1 SGHVS and CDR2 FNYEAQ. This chain's CDR3 is CASSLRLTSGGMDEQYF. DNA of the CDR3: TGTGCCAGCAGCTTACGGCTGACTAGCGGGGGGATGGACGAGCAGTACTTC.

The gene calls are TRBV28 and TRBJ1-2, with 10 nucleotides matching TRBD1. The CDR3 totals 15 residues. Germline V gives CDR1 MDHEN, CDR2 SYDVKM. J gave up 5 bases and V 5 bases, and 8 bases lay outside the gene matches. The CDR3 sequence: CASSPDRGLHYGYTF. In DNA form, the CDR3 reads TGTGCCAGCAGTCCAGACAGGGGGCTTCATTATGGCTACACCTTC.

The DNA for the CDR3 is TGTGCCAGCAGCACCGGGACTAGCGGGGGGGCTGGAGAGACCCAGTACTTC. Translated, it gives CASSTGTSGGAGETQYF. This chain connects TRBV5-4 to TRBJ2-5; 16 nucleotides agree with TRBD2. Germline assignment: CDR1 SGHNT and CDR2 YYREEE (reference sequence). J lost 4 bases, V lost 4 bases, and 7 bases had no gene match. This CDR3 comprises 17 residues.

The V and J genes are TRBV30 and TRBJ2-2; D perhaps matches TRBD1 (5 bases). Germline V gene lookup returns CDR1 GTSNPN and CDR2 SVGIG (reference sequence). The CDR3 runs to 14 residues. V shed 0 bases and J shed 4 bases, with 9 bases lying between them. The CDR3 reads CAWSVDSLTGELFF. The DNA of the CDR3 is TGTGCCTGGAGTGTCGACAGCCTCACCGGGGAGCTGTTTTTT.

J is TRBJ2-7 and V is TRBV6-1, with 7 positions matching TRBD1. The CDR3 has 15 residues. The germline V gene encodes CDR1 MNHNS and CDR2 SASEGT. The V gene end was trimmed by 1 base and the J gene end by 4 bases; junction bases not matched to a gene: 7. In DNA, the CDR3 is TGTGCCAGCAGTGAAGGGACAGGACCCTCTTACGAGCAGTACTTC. Protein: CASSEGTGPSYEQYF.

V is TRBV27 and J is TRBJ2-7; 9 bases fit TRBD2. This CDR3 has 13 residues. With V trimmed by 4 bases and J by 4 bases, 2 bases remained unmatched. Germline V gene data show CDR1 as MNHEY and CDR2 as SMNVEV (reference sequence). The CDR3 nucleotides read TGTGCCAGCAGTTCGGGACTAGCTTACGAGCAGTACTTC. Protein product: CASSSGLAYEQYF.

This clone was found once. The rearrangement joins TRBV30 to TRBJ2-5; 14 bases are shared with TRBD2. Trimming took 1 base from V and 4 from J; bases not matched to a gene: 5. Looked up from germline, CDR1 is GTSNPN and CDR2 is SVGIG (reference sequence). CDR3 size: 16 residues. Here the CDR3 DNA reads TGTGCCTGGAGTGAAGGGACTAGCGGGGGAGGAGAGACCCAGTACTTC. It yields the protein CAWSEGTSGGGETQYF.

The chain is built from TRBV30 and TRBJ2-7; 12 bases fit TRBD2. The germline V gene has CDR1 GTSNPN and CDR2 SVGIG (reference sequence). The CDR3 is 19 residues long. V lost 0 bases to trimming and J lost 0 bases; unmatched junction nucleotides: 12. The CDR3 here is CAWSVSRTSGGSISYEQYF. Here the CDR3 DNA reads TGTGCCTGGAGTGTAAGCCGCACTAGCGGGGGGTCGATCTCCTACGAGCAGTACTTC.

V usage is TRBV11-2 and J usage is TRBJ1-1; TRBD1 is a possible D gene (5 bases). Germline lookup yields CDR1 SGHAT and CDR2 FQNNGV. This CDR3 region has 17 residues. V was clipped by 1 base and J by 0 bases, with 15 bases between them. The CDR3 sequence: CASSLVFTGPLNTEAFF. The CDR3 coding sequence is TGTGCCAGCAGCTTAGTGTTTACAGGTCCTTTGAACACTGAAGCTTTCTTT. Supplemented by reference TRBV11-2 and TRBJ1-1, the full variable domain reads EAGVAQSPRYKIIEKRQSVAFWCNPISGHATLYWYQQILGQGPKLLIQFQNNGVVDDSQLPKDRFSAERLKGVDSTLKIQPAKLEDSAVYLCASSLVFTGPLNTEAFFGQGTRLTVV.

This clone was counted between two and nine times. The genes are TRBV5-1 and TRBJ2-3, with 7 bases fitting TRBD2. The V gene end was trimmed by 4 bases and the J gene end by 1 base; junction bases not matched to a gene: 9. The CDR3 runs 16 residues. Germline values: CDR1 SGHRS, CDR2 YFSETQ. As DNA, the CDR3 is TGCGCCAGCAGCCCCTTTGGGGGGGGTCGCACAGATACGCAGTATTTT. Amino acid sequence: CASSPFGGGRTDTQYF.

The rearrangement joins TRBV5-1 to TRBJ2-1; 10 nucleotides align to TRBD2. J was trimmed by 0 bases and V by 3 bases; bases with no gene match: 24. CDR1 SGHRS and CDR2 YFSETQ come from the germline V gene. The CDR3 runs 23 residues. The CDR3 bases are TGCGCCAGCAGCTCCCCGGACCAATTACTTAGCGGGGGGTTACTCAGCTCCTACAATGAGCAGTTCTTC. Its translation is CASSSPDQLLSGGLLSSYNEQFF.

This rearrangement joins TRBV27 to TRBJ1-2; no clear D gene. This CDR3 spans 17 amino acids. The germline V gene has CDR1 MNHEY and CDR2 SMNVEV (reference sequence). The ends were cut back, 5 bases at V and 2 bases at J, with 21 bases in the middle. The CDR3 sequence is CASSLWGGLGSNYGYTF. The CDR3 DNA reads as TGTGCCAGCAGTCTCTGGGGAGGGCTAGGCTCAAACTATGGCTACACCTTC.

This clone was seen just once. Other DNA sequences in the sample encode the same CDR3. The chain combines TRBV5-1 with TRBJ2-7; maybe TRBD2 (5 bases). Trimming shortened V by 0 bases and J by 2 bases, and 6 bases separated the two germline ends. This CDR3 contains 13 residues. CDR1 is SGHRS, CDR2 YFSETQ, per germline. This CDR3 is CASSLAGTYEQYF. CDR3 DNA sequence: TGCGCCAGCAGCTTGGCCGGGACCTACGAGCAGTACTTC.

The chain employs TRBV7-9 and TRBJ2-3, with D possibly being TRBD1 (5 bases). Germline V gene lookup returns CDR1 SEHNR and CDR2 FQNEAQ (reference sequence). Trimming took 3 bases from V and 4 from J, leaving 14 bases between them. This CDR3 region has 15 residues. The CDR3 protein is CASSLTDLGADTQYF. Written as DNA, the CDR3 is TGTGCCAGCAGCTTGACAGACCTAGGGGCAGATACGCAGTATTTT.

The J gene is TRBJ2-3, the V gene TRBV7-2, with 8 nucleotides matching TRBD2. The J segment lost 4 bases and the V segment lost 3 bases, leaving 6 bases of the junction unmatched. Germline lookup yields CDR1 SGHTA and CDR2 FQGNSA. The CDR3 consists of 15 residues. For the CDR3, the DNA is TGTGCCAGCAGCTTGGGGCCAGCGGGGGCAGATACGCAGTATTTT. Protein sequence: CASSLGPAGADTQYF.

To note about this clone: One end of the junction does not line up with germline, which may come from a read error. The chain links TRBV7-9 to TRBJ1-1, with TRBD1 matching 7 bases. This CDR3 contains 15 residues. Germline CDR1 reads SEHNR; CDR2 reads FQNEAQ (reference sequence). CDR3 sequence: CSSSLQGQMNTEAFF. In DNA, the CDR3 is TGTTCCAGCAGCCTTCAGGGACAGATGAACACTGAAGCTTTCTTT.

The CDR3 DNA reads as TGTGCCAGCATTCTAATGGGGGGGGCGGTGACAGATACGCAGTATTTT. Its translation: CASILMGGAVTDTQYF. This rearrangement joins TRBV2 to TRBJ2-3; a possible D gene is TRBD2 (7 bases). Trimming took off 7 bases at V and 3 bases at J, with 20 bases between the two ends. Germline CDR1 is SNHLY and CDR2 is FYNNEI. This CDR3 has 16 amino acids.

This clone was seen once. The chain links TRBV5-1 to TRBJ2-7; 8 nucleotides line up with TRBD1. With V trimmed by 0 bases and J by 2 bases, 4 bases remained unmatched. Germline-derived CDR1 and CDR2 are SGHRS and YFSETQ. This CDR3 has 15 amino acids. CDR3 amino acids: CASSLGQGTTYEQYF. Here the CDR3 DNA reads TGCGCCAGCAGCTTGGGACAGGGGACAACCTACGAGCAGTACTTC.

J is TRBJ1-6 and V is TRBV5-5, with TRBD1 matching 10 bases. V dropped 4 bases and J dropped 4; count of bases not matched to a gene: 11. Germline CDR1 and CDR2: SGHKS and YYEKEE (reference sequence). CDR3 length equals 18 residues. CDR3 amino acids: CASSLWGTGDRYNSPLHF. CDR3 nucleotide sequence: TGTGCCAGCAGCCTCTGGGGGACAGGGGACCGATATAATTCACCCCTCCACTTT.

In DNA form, the CDR3 reads TGTGCCAGCAGACCCGGGACTAGCGTCTACGAGCAGTACTTC. It codes for CASRPGTSVYEQYF. The chain employs TRBV6-5 and TRBJ2-7, with 10 bases aligning to TRBD2. Trimming cost V 6 bases and J 3 bases; bases outside gene matches: 5. The CDR3 totals 14 residues. Germline V gene lookup returns CDR1 MNHEY and CDR2 SVGAGI.